Below are 6 T cell receptor beta chains sequenced from a single sample in a study of T cell responses to AZD1222 COVID-19 vaccine. Assay: immunoSEQ multiplex PCR; the TCRdb copy retains only in-frame clones and omits some. The sample includes 110,000 to 150,000 clones, more than 75% seen only once; the top ten take 1.9%. This specimen consisted of peripheral blood, obtained 28 days after the second AZD1222 dose. Receptor source: an adult who received the AZD1222 COVID-19 vaccine.

Written as DNA, the CDR3 is TGTGCCAGTAGCGCTCAGGGGGACAACTATGGCTACACCTTC. Translating it yields CASSAQGDNYGYTF. V and J are TRBV19 and TRBJ1-2, with 7 bases aligning to TRBD1. Germline V gene lookup returns CDR1 LNHDA and CDR2 SQIVND (reference sequence). V dropped 6 bases and J dropped 2; count of bases not matched to a gene: 6. There are 14 residues in the CDR3.

The chain carries TRBV27 and TRBJ1-3, with D unclear. In germline, CDR1 is MNHEY, CDR2 SMNVEV (reference sequence). V gave up 5 bases and J gave up 0 bases, with 14 bases separating them. The CDR3 is made up of 16 amino acids. In nucleotides, the CDR3 is TGTGCCAGCAGTGCCTCCGTCCTGAGCTCTGGAAACACCATATATTTT. It yields the protein CASSASVLSSGNTIYF.

The V gene is TRBV27, the J gene TRBJ2-4; the match to TRBD2 covers 9 bases. The CDR3 runs 15 residues. Germline lookup yields CDR1 MNHEY and CDR2 SMNVEV (reference sequence). Losses at the gene ends were 7 bases for V and 5 bases for J; bases not matched to a gene: 9. CDR3 protein: CASMGREGHENIQYF. The CDR3 region has the DNA TGTGCCAGCATGGGGCGGGAGGGCCACGAAAACATTCAGTACTTC.

The chain employs TRBV19 and TRBJ2-7, with D possibly matching TRBD2 (5 bases). The CDR3 contains 13 residues. Trimming left V 7 bases short and J 4 bases short, with 14 bases between. Germline CDR1 is LNHDA and CDR2 is SQIVND (reference sequence). As DNA, the CDR3 is TGTGCCAGTAAAGGACTCAAAGGTTACGAGCAGTACTTC. Translated, it gives CASKGLKGYEQYF. Supplemented by reference TRBV19 and TRBJ2-7, the full variable domain reads DGGITQSPKYLFRKEGQNVTLSCEQNLNHDAMYWYRQDPGQGLRLIYYSQIVNDFQKGDIAEGYSVSREKKESFPLTVTSAQKNPTAFYLCASKGLKGYEQYFGPGTRLTVT.

The chain recombines TRBV6-5 with TRBJ2-3, with D tentatively TRBD1 or TRBD2 (7 bases each). The CDR3 has 15 amino acids. Trimming removed 5 bases at V and 1 base at J, with 13 bases between. In germline, CDR1 is MNHEY, CDR2 SVGAGI. CDR3 amino acids: CASSPQGGGTDTQYF. As DNA, the CDR3 is TGTGCCAGCAGTCCGCAGGGGGGGGGCACAGATACGCAGTATTTT.

V gene TRBV6-5 combines with J gene TRBJ1-6; 9 positions match TRBD1. With V trimmed by 6 bases and J by 6 bases, 6 bases remained unmatched. This CDR3 comprises 15 residues. Germline values: CDR1 MNHEY, CDR2 SVGAGI. Written as DNA, the CDR3 is TGTGCCAGCAGCCGGGACAGGGTTTCTAATTCACCCCTCCACTTT. It yields the protein CASSRDRVSNSPLHF.